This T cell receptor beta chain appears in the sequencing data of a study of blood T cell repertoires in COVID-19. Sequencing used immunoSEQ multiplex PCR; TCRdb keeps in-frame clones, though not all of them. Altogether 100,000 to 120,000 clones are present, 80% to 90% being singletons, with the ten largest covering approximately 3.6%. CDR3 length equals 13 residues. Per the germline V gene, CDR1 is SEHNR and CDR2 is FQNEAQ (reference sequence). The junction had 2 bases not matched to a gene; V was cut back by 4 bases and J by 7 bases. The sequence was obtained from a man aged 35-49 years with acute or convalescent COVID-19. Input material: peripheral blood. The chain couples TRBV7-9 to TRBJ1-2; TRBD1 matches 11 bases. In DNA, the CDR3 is TGTGCCAGCAGCTACGGACAGGGGGCTGGCTACACCTTC. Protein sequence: CASSYGQGAGYTF.